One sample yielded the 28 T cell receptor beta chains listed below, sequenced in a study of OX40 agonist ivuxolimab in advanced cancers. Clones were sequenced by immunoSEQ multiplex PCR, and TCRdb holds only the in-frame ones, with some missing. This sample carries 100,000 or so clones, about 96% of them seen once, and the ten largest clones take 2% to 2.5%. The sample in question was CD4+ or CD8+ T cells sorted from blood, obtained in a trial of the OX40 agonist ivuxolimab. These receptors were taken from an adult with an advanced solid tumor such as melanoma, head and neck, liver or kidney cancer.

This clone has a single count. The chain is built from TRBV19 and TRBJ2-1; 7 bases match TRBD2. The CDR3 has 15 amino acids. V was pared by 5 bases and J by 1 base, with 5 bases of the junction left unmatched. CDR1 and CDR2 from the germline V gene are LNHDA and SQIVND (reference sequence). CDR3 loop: CASSEVGGSYNEQFF. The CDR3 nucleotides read TGTGCCAGTAGTGAAGTGGGAGGGTCCTACAATGAGCAGTTCTTC.

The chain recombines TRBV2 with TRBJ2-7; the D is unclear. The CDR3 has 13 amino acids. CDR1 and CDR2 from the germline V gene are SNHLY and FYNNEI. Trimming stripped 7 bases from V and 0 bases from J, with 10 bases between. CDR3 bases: TGTGCCAGCAAGACCTCCAGCTCCTACGAGCAGTACTTC. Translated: CASKTSSSYEQYF.

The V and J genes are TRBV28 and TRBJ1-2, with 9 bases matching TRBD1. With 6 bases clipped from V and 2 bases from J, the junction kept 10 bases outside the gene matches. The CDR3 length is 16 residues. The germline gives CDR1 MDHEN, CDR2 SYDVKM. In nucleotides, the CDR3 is TGTGCCAGCAGCCCTACCACAGGGGGCGGCAACTATGGCTACACCTTC. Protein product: CASSPTTGGGNYGYTF.

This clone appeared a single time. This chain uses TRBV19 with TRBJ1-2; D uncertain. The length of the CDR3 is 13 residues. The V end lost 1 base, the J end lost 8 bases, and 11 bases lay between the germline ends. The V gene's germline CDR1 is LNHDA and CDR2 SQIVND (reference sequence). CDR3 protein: CASSIAAAWGYTF. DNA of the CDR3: TGTGCCAGTAGTATAGCGGCCGCCTGGGGCTACACCTTC. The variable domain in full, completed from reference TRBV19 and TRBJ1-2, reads DGGITQSPKYLFRKEGQNVTLSCEQNLNHDAMYWYRQDPGQGLRLIYYSQIVNDFQKGDIAEGYSVSREKKESFPLTVTSAQKNPTAFYLCASSIAAAWGYTFGSGTRLTVV.

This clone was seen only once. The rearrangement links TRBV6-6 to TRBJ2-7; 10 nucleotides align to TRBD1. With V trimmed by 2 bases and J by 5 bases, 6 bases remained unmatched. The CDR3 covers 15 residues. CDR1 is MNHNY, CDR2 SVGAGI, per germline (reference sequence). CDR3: CASSYTRTGGNEQYF. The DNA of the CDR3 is TGTGCCAGCAGTTACACCCGGACAGGGGGAAACGAGCAGTACTTC.

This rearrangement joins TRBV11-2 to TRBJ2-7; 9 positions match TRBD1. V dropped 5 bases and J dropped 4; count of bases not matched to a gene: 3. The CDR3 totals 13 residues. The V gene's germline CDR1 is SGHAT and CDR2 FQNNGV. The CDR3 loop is CASSPGQGYEQYF. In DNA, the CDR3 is TGTGCCAGCAGCCCCGGACAGGGGTACGAGCAGTACTTC.

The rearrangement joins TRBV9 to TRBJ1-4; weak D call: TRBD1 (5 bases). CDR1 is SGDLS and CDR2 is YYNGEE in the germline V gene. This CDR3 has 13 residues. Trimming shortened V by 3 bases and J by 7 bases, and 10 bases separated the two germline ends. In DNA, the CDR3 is TGTGCCAGCAGCGGACAGCCTGGTGAAAAACTGTTTTTT. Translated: CASSGQPGEKLFF.

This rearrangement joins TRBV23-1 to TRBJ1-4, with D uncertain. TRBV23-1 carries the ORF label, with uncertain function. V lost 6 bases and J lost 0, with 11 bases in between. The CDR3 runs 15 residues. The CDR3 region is CASRETGATNEKLFF. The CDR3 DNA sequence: TGCGCCAGCAGAGAAACGGGTGCAACTAATGAAAAACTGTTTTTT.

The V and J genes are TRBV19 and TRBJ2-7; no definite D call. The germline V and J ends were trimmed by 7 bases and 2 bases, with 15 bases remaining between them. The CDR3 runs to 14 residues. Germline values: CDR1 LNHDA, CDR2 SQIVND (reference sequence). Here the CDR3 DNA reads TGTGCCAGTACTCCGGCGACTGGAGCCTACGAGCAGTACTTC. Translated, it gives CASTPATGAYEQYF.

The CDR3 here is CASSLDSWQGSYGYTF. DNA of the CDR3: TGTGCCAGCAGCTTAGATAGTTGGCAGGGAAGCTATGGCTACACCTTC. The V call is TRBV11-2, the J call TRBJ1-2; possibly TRBD1 for D (5 bases). Deletions cut 0 bases from V and 4 bases from J, with 15 bases between. There are 16 residues in the CDR3. Germline V gene lookup returns CDR1 SGHAT and CDR2 FQNNGV.

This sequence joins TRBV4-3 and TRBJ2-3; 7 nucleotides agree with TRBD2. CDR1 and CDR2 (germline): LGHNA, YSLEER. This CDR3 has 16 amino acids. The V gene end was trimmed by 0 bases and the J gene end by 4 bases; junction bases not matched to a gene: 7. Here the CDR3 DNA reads TGCGCCAGCAGCCAAGATCTGGCGGGAGCGCCAGATACGCAGTATTTT. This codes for CASSQDLAGAPDTQYF.

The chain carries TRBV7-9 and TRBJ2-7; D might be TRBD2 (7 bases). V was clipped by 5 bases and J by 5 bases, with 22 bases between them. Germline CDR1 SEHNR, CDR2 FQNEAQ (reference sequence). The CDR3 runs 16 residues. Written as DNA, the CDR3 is TGTGCCAGCAGCCCACTGGGGGGCGGGAGCTACAACGAGCAGTACTTC. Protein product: CASSPLGGGSYNEQYF.

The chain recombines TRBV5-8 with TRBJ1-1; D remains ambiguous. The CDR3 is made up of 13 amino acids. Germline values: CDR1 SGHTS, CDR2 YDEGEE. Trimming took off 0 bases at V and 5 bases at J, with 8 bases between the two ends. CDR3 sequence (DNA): TGTGCCAGCAGCTTGGGGGAGCGGACTGAAGCTTTCTTT. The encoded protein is CASSLGERTEAFF.

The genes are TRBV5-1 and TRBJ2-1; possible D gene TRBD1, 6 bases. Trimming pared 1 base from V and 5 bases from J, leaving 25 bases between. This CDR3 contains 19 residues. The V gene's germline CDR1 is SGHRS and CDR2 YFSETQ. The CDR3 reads CASSLPRGTGSPGDNEQFF. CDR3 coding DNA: TGCGCCAGCAGCTTGCCACGCGGTACAGGGTCCCCCGGGGACAATGAGCAGTTCTTC.

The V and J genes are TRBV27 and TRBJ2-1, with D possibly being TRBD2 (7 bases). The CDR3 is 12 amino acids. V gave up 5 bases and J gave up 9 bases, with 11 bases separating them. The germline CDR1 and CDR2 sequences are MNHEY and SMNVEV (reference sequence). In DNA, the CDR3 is TGTGCCAGCAGTCACAGGGAGGGTGAGCAGTTCTTC. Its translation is CASSHREGEQFF.

CDR3 in DNA: TGTGCCAGCAGTTATGGGACAGGGAATTCACCCCTCCACTTT. Protein sequence: CASSYGTGNSPLHF. V is TRBV6-5 and J is TRBJ1-6; 9 bases fit TRBD1. This CDR3 is 14 amino acids long. V lost 3 bases and J lost 7; bases outside the gene matches: 1. Germline V gene lookup returns CDR1 MNHEY and CDR2 SVGAGI.

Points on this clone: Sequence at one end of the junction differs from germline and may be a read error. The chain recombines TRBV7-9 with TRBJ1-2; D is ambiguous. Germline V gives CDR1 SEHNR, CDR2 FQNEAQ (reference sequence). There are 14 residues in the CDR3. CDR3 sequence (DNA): TGTGCCGGCAGCTCAAAGGCAAGCTACTATGGCTACACCTTC. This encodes CAGSSKASYYGYTF. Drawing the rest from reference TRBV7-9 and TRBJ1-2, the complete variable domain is DTGVSQNPRHKITKRGQNVTFRCDPISEHNRLYWYRQTLGQGPEFLTYFQNEAQLEKSRLLSDRFSAERPKGSFSTLEIQRTEQGDSAMYLCAGSSKASYYGYTFGSGTRLTVV.

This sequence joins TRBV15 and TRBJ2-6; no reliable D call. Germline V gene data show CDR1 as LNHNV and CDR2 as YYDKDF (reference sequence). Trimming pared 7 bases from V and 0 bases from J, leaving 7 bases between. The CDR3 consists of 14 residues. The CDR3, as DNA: TGTGCCACCACCCCGAGCTCTGGGGCCAACGTCCTGACTTTC. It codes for CATTPSSGANVLTF.

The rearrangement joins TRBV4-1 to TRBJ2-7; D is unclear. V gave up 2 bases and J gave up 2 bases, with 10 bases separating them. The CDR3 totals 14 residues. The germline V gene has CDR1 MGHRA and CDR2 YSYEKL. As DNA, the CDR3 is TGCGCCAGCAGCCAATACCCAGGAGCCTACGAGCAGTACTTC. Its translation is CASSQYPGAYEQYF.

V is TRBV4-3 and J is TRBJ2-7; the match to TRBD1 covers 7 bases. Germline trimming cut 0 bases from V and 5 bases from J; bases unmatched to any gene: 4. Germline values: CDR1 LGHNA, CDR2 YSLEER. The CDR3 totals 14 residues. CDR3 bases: TGCGCCAGCAGCCAAGATTACAGGGGAAACGAGCAGTACTTC. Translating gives CASSQDYRGNEQYF.

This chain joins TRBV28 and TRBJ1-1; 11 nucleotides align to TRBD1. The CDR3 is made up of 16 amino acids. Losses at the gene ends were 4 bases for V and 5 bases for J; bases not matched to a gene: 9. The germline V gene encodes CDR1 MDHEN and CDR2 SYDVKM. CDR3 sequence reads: CASSSRTGGARTEAFF. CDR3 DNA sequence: TGTGCCAGCAGTTCGAGGACAGGGGGCGCCCGAACTGAAGCTTTCTTT.

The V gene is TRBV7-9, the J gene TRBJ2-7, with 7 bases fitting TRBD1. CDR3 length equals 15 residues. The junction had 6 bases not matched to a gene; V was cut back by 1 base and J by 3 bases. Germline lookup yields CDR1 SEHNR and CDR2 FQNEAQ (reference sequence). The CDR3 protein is CASSLEQGLIYEQYF. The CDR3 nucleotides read TGTGCCAGCAGCTTAGAACAGGGGCTAATCTACGAGCAGTACTTC.

The CDR3 is CASSLRDGYEQYF. The CDR3 DNA follows: TGTGCCAGCAGTTTACGGGACGGTTACGAGCAGTACTTC. The chain uses TRBV27 and TRBJ2-7; the D call may be TRBD1 or TRBD2 (5 bases each). Trimming removed 2 bases at V and 4 bases at J, with 9 bases between. The CDR3 sequence is 13 residues long. Germline CDR1 reads MNHEY; CDR2 reads SMNVEV (reference sequence).

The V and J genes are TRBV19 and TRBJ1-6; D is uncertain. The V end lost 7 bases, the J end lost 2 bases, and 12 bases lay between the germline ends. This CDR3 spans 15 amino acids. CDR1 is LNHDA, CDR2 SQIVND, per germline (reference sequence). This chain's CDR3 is CASTASWTYNSPLHF. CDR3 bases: TGTGCCAGTACCGCCTCATGGACCTATAATTCACCCCTCCACTTT. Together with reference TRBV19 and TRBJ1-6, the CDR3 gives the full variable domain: DGGITQSPKYLFRKEGQNVTLSCEQNLNHDAMYWYRQDPGQGLRLIYYSQIVNDFQKGDIAEGYSVSREKKESFPLTVTSAQKNPTAFYLCASTASWTYNSPLHFGNGTRLTVT.

CDR3 protein: CASSPPILEGGYTF. CDR3 nucleotides: TGTGCCAGCTCACCACCAATACTGGAGGGCGGCTACACCTTC. V usage is TRBV18 and J usage is TRBJ1-2; D unresolved. CDR3 length equals 14 residues. Looked up from germline, CDR1 is KGHSH and CDR2 is LQKENI. Trimming shortened V by 0 bases and J by 8 bases, and 13 bases separated the two germline ends.

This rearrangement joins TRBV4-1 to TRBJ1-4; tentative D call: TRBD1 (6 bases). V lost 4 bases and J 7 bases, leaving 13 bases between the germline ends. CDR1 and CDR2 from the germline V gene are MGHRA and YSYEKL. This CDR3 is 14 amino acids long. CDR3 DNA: TGCGCCAGCAGCCCAGGGGTTAGCGGTGAAAAACTGTTTTTT. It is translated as CASSPGVSGEKLFF.

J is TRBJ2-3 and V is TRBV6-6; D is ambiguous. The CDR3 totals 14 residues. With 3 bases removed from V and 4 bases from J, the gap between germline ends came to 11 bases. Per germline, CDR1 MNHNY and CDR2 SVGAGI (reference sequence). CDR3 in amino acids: CASSYTLGSDTQYF. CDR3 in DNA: TGTGCCAGCAGTTATACCTTGGGGTCAGATACGCAGTATTTT.

CDR3 residues: CAWTPAGGGPTETQYF. The CDR3 nucleotides are TGTGCCTGGACCCCCGCAGGGGGGGGGCCGACAGAGACCCAGTACTTC. The chain links TRBV30 to TRBJ2-5, with D perhaps matching TRBD1 or TRBD2 (7 bases each). V dropped 4 bases and J dropped 4 bases, with 22 bases sitting between them. The CDR3 is 16 amino acids. The germline V gene encodes CDR1 GTSNPN and CDR2 SVGIG (reference sequence).